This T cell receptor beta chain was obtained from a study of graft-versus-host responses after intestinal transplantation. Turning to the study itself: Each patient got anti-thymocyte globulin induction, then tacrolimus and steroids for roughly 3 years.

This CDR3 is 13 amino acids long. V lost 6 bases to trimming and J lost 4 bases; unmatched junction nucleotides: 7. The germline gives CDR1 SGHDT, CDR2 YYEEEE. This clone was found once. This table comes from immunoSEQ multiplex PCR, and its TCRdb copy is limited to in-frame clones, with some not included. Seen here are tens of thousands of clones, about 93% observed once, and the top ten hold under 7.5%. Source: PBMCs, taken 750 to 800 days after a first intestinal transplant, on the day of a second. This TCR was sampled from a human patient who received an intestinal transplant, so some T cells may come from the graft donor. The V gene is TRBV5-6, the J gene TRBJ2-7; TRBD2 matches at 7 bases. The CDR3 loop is CASTRGEGYEQYF. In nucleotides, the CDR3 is TGTGCCAGCACCCGAGGGGAGGGGTACGAGCAGTACTTC.